This TCR beta chain was identified in a study of PD-1 blockade in classical Hodgkin lymphoma. CDR1 and CDR2 (germline): SNHLY, FYNNEI. V was trimmed by 2 bases and J by 5 bases, leaving 9 bases between them. The CDR3 consists of 13 residues. Using immunoSEQ multiplex PCR, the repertoire was profiled, and TCRdb retains in-frame clones only, with some absent. The table has tens of thousands of clones, 90% seen once; the top ten hold around 2.7%. Time point denoted: cycle 4 day 1 (C4D1), after six to seven weeks of nivolumab. Exposure to brentuximab vedotin varied, and each patient had relapsed following autologous stem cell transplantation. Only one count was recorded for this clone.

The starting material was peripheral blood mononuclear cells (PBMCs), obtained before the fourth cycle of nivolumab. The sequence came from a human donor with classical Hodgkin lymphoma. V and J are TRBV2 and TRBJ2-5; D is uncertain. This CDR3 reads CASSEPGSETQYF. The CDR3 DNA follows: TGTGCCAGCAGTGAACCGGGTTCGGAGACCCAGTACTTC.